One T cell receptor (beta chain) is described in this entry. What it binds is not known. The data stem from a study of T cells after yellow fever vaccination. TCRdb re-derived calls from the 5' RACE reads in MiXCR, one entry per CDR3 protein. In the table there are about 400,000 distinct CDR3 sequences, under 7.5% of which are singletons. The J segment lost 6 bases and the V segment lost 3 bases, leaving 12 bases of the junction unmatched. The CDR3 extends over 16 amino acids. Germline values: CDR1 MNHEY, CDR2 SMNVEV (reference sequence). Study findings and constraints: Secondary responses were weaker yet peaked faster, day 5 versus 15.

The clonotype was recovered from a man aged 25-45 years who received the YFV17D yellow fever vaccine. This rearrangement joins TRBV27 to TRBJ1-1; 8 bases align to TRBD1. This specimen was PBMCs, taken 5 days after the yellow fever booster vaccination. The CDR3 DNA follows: TGTGCCAGCAGTTTTTTCTTCACGACAGGGGTCCCTGAAGCTTTCTTT. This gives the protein CASSFFFTTGVPEAFF.